The 8 T cell receptor beta chains below all came from one sample that was sequenced in a study of PD-L1 blockade in urothelial cancer. Regarding time point: peripheral blood 6 weeks after treatment start. The data were produced by immunoSEQ multiplex PCR, yet TCRdb's version contains in-frame clones alone and is incomplete. The table lists about 45,000 clones, under 90% of them singletons, with less than 15% in the top ten. The specimen was PBMCs, collected around atezolizumab (anti-PD-L1) treatment. The receptors were gathered from a man aged 55 to 70 with urothelial cancer.

CDR3 sequence: CASSPEAAGNYGYTF. In DNA, the CDR3 is TGTGCCAGCTCACCAGAGGCGGCGGGGAACTATGGCTACACCTTC. The V call is TRBV18, the J call TRBJ1-2; D remains ambiguous. V lost 2 bases to trimming and J lost 2 bases, with 12 bases between them. CDR3 length: 15 residues. Germline V gene lookup returns CDR1 KGHSH and CDR2 LQKENI.

This chain links TRBV11-2 with TRBJ2-7; D is perhaps TRBD1 (5 bases). Germline CDR1 and CDR2: SGHAT and FQNNGV. This CDR3 contains 15 residues. V shed 0 bases and J shed 6 bases, with 15 bases lying between them. In DNA form, the CDR3 reads TGTGCCAGCAGCTTAGAATACCAGGGAAATGGCGAGCAGTACTTC. Translating gives CASSLEYQGNGEQYF.

The chain carries TRBV18 and TRBJ2-5, with 10 nucleotides matching TRBD2. Germline trimming cut 5 bases from V and 1 base from J; bases unmatched to any gene: 4. The CDR3 runs to 15 residues. CDR1 is KGHSH, CDR2 LQKENI, per germline. The CDR3 sequence: CASSKASGGQETQYF. The DNA of the CDR3 is TGTGCCAGCTCAAAGGCTAGCGGGGGCCAAGAGACCCAGTACTTC.

V usage is TRBV6-9 and J usage is TRBJ1-5; TRBD1 is a possible D gene (6 bases). Germline CDR1 is MNHGY and CDR2 is SVAAGI. The V gene lost 7 bases and the J gene lost 2 bases, with 9 bases spanning the gap. There are 13 residues in the CDR3. CDR3 region: CASTSGGNQPQHF. The DNA for the CDR3 is TGTGCCAGCACGTCAGGGGGCAATCAGCCCCAGCATTTT.

A few counts support this clone. This chain uses TRBV5-1 with TRBJ1-3, with TRBD1 matching 8 bases. The CDR3 length is 16 residues. With V trimmed by 4 bases and J by 0 bases, 6 bases remained unmatched. Looked up from germline, CDR1 is SGHRS and CDR2 is YFSETQ. DNA for the CDR3: TGCGCCAGCAGCATGGGACAGGTTGGCTCTGGAAACACCATATATTTT. It specifies CASSMGQVGSGNTIYF. Filled out from reference TRBV5-1 and TRBJ1-3, the complete variable domain reads KAGVTQTPRYLIKTRGQQVTLSCSPISGHRSVSWYQQTPGQGLQFLFEYFSETQRNKGNFPGRFSGRQFSNSRSEMNVSTLELGDSALYLCASSMGQVGSGNTIYFGEGSWLTVV.

The CDR3 DNA follows: TGTGCCAGCAGGCGGGACCTGCAGACCGAAAAACTGTTTTTT. Its protein is CASRRDLQTEKLFF. The genes are TRBV28 and TRBJ1-4; tentatively, D is TRBD1 (5 bases). The CDR3 is 14 amino acids. V shed 6 bases and J shed 8 bases, with 16 bases lying between them. CDR1 and CDR2 (germline): MDHEN, SYDVKM.

The gene calls are TRBV9 and TRBJ2-2; tentatively, D is TRBD2 (5 bases). There are 17 residues in the CDR3. V was pared by 0 bases and J by 6 bases, with 18 bases between. Per germline, CDR1 SGDLS and CDR2 YYNGEE. CDR3 coding DNA: TGTGCCAGCAGCGTAGGTCTACTAGTGAGTGGGGCCGGGGAGCTGTTTTTT. It translates to CASSVGLLVSGAGELFF. The entire variable domain, with the rest obtained from reference TRBV9 and TRBJ2-2, is as follows: DSGVTQTPKHLITATGQRVTLRCSPRSGDLSVYWYQQSLDQGLQFLIQYYNGEERAKGNILERFSAQQFPDLHSELNLSSLELGDSALYFCASSVGLLVSGAGELFFGEGSRLTVL.

This sequence joins TRBV28 and TRBJ2-7; 8 nucleotides match TRBD1. The CDR3 runs 15 residues. In germline, CDR1 is MDHEN, CDR2 SYDVKM. Trimming took 5 bases from V and 5 from J; bases not matched to a gene: 11. The CDR3 sequence is CASSTQRQGFDEQYF. Here the CDR3 DNA reads TGTGCCAGCAGTACCCAGCGACAGGGGTTCGACGAGCAGTACTTC.